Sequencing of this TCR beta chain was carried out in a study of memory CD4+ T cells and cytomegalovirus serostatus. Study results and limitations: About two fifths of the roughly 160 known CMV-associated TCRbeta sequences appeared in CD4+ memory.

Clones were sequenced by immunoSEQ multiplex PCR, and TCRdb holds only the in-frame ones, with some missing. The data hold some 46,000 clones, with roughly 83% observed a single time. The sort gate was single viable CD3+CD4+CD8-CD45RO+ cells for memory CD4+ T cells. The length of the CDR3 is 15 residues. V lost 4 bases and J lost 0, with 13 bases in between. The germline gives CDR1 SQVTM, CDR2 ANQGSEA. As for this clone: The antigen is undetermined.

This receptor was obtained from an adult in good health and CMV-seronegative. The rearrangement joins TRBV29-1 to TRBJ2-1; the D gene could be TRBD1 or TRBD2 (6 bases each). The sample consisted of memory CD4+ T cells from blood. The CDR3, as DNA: TGCAGCGTTGTGGGGGCCGGGAGCTCCTACAATGAGCAGTTCTTC. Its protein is CSVVGAGSSYNEQFF.